These T cell receptor beta chains were read from a single sample in a study of beta chain features in type 1 diabetes. Measured with immunoSEQ multiplex PCR; TCRdb has only the in-frame clones, and not every one. The table shows roughly 300,000 clones, with under 8.5% occurring only once. Specimen: central memory CD4+ T cells from blood. The receptors here all came from a young woman in good health. CDR3s include the opening cysteine and the closing phenylalanine or tryptophan. Fields, in order: CDR3 protein, CDR3 DNA, D gene, clone size, J gene, V gene. The D gene is left open where the match is weak. Clone size appears in some rows only: once, few, many, or a class for an expanded clone.

CDR3: CASSLDSNEQFF
DNA: TGTGCCAGCAGCTTAGACTCAAATGAGCAGTTCTTC
D: .
size: few
J: TRBJ2-1
V: TRBV7-6

CDR3: CASSTLAGEQYF
DNA: TGTGCCAGCAGCACCCTAGCGGGGGAGCAGTACTTC
D: TRBD2
size: .
J: TRBJ2-7
V: TRBV9

CDR3: CASRRDGTGEQFF
DNA: TGTGCCAGCAGGCGGGACGGGACGGGGGAGCAGTTCTTC
D: .
size: few
J: TRBJ2-1
V: TRBV2

CDR3: CASSLQSLSEQYF
DNA: TGTGCCAGCAGCTTACAAAGCTTGAGCGAGCAGTACTTC
D: .
size: .
J: TRBJ2-7
V: TRBV7-2

CDR3: CATSIHREMEQYF
DNA: TGTGCCACCAGCATACACAGGGAGATGGAGCAGTACTTC
D: .
size: .
J: TRBJ2-7
V: TRBV15

CDR3: CASSQEIGDTQYF
DNA: TGTGCCAGCAGCCAAGAGATCGGAGATACGCAGTATTTT
D: .
size: .
J: TRBJ2-3
V: TRBV5-4

CDR3: CASSAVQSRNTGELFF
DNA: TGTGCCAGCAGCGCCGTCCAGTCCAGAAACACCGGGGAGCTGTTTTTT
D: .
size: few
J: TRBJ2-2
V: TRBV5-6

CDR3: CASSLALYGPGANVLTF
DNA: TGCGCCAGCAGCTTGGCTTTGTACGGGCCCGGGGCCAACGTCCTGACTTTC
D: .
size: .
J: TRBJ2-6
V: TRBV5-1

CDR3: CASNPRSREQYF
DNA: TGTGCCAGCAACCCCCGGAGTAGAGAGCAGTACTTC
D: .
size: few
J: TRBJ2-7
V: TRBV6-5

CDR3: CASSYSKAGGGTGKQETQYF
DNA: TGTGCCAGCAGTTACTCGAAGGCTGGAGGTGGTACAGGGAAACAAGAGACCCAGTACTTC
D: .
size: once
J: TRBJ2-5
V: TRBV6-7

CDR3: CASSQDFREGRLAKNIQYF
DNA: TGCGCCAGCAGCCAAGATTTTCGGGAGGGCAGACTAGCCAAAAACATTCAGTACTTC
D: TRBD2
size: few
J: TRBJ2-4
V: TRBV4-3

CDR3: CATSSRMAGHTEAFF
DNA: TGTGCCACCAGCAGTCGAATGGCGGGGCACACTGAAGCTTTCTTT
D: .
size: few
J: TRBJ1-1
V: TRBV15

CDR3: CASSLEILAGTRGEQFF
DNA: TGTGCCAGCAGCCTCGAGATACTAGCGGGCACCAGGGGGGAGCAGTTCTTC
D: TRBD2
size: few
J: TRBJ2-1
V: TRBV4-2

CDR3: CASRSQDNSYNSPLHF
DNA: TGTGCCAGCAGATCTCAAGACAACTCCTATAATTCACCCCTCCACTTT
D: .
size: .
J: TRBJ1-6
V: TRBV7-9

CDR3: CASPRVRGYTF
DNA: TGCGCCAGCCCCCGGGTTCGCGGCTACACCTTC
D: .
size: few
J: TRBJ1-2
V: TRBV4-3

CDR3: CASSLVSSSYNEQFF
DNA: TGCGCCAGCAGCTTGGTGAGTAGCTCCTACAATGAGCAGTTCTTC
D: .
size: few
J: TRBJ2-1
V: TRBV5-1

CDR3: CAISDGGNQPQHF
DNA: TGTGCCATCAGTGACGGCGGAAATCAGCCCCAGCATTTT
D: .
size: few
J: TRBJ1-5
V: TRBV10-3

CDR3: CASSVAAGPGGTQYF
DNA: TGTGCCAGCAGCGTAGCGGCGGGACCGGGAGGGACCCAGTACTTC
D: TRBD2
size: .
J: TRBJ2-5
V: TRBV9

CDR3: CASSLSRSGRDTQYF
DNA: TGTGCCAGCAGTTTATCAAGGTCCGGGAGGGATACGCAGTATTTT
D: TRBD2
size: few
J: TRBJ2-3
V: TRBV28

CDR3: CASSQGDLQPQHF
DNA: TGTGCCAGCAGCCAAGGAGACCTCCAGCCCCAGCATTTT
D: .
size: .
J: TRBJ1-5
V: TRBV4-2

CDR3: CASSYPGTGSSYEQYF
DNA: TGTGCCAGCAGTTATCCCGGGACAGGGAGCTCCTACGAGCAGTACTTC
D: TRBD1
size: few
J: TRBJ2-7
V: TRBV6-5

CDR3: CATSRELGSEKLFF
DNA: TGTGCCACCAGCAGGGAATTAGGGAGTGAAAAACTGTTTTTT
D: .
size: .
J: TRBJ1-4
V: TRBV15

CDR3: CASGWGALDTQYF
DNA: TGTGCTAGTGGTTGGGGAGCACTGGATACGCAGTATTTT
D: .
size: few
J: TRBJ2-3
V: TRBV12-5

CDR3: CASSESRLAGVRHETQYF
DNA: TGTGCCAGCAGTGAATCGCGGCTAGCGGGAGTTCGGCACGAGACCCAGTACTTC
D: TRBD2
size: .
J: TRBJ2-5
V: TRBV25-1

CDR3: CASSSFLASDTDTQYF
DNA: TGTGCCAGCAGTTCCTTCCTAGCTTCGGATACAGATACGCAGTATTTT
D: .
size: few
J: TRBJ2-3
V: TRBV27

CDR3: CAGANRDYQETQYF
DNA: TGTGCCGGAGCCAATCGGGACTACCAAGAGACCCAGTACTTC
D: .
size: .
J: TRBJ2-5
V: TRBV28

CDR3: CASSSEPGSAYEQYF
DNA: TGTGCCAGCAGCTCAGAGCCGGGATCGGCCTACGAGCAGTACTTC
D: .
size: .
J: TRBJ2-7
V: TRBV7-2